This T cell receptor beta chain emerged from a study of blood T cell repertoires in COVID-19. On the study more broadly: Researchers got acute and convalescent COVID-19 samples from the United States, Italy and Spain. Sources were T cells, B-cell-depleted T cells, or PBMCs; the material itself was cDNA or gDNA.

Study processing details: Estimates of nucleated cell counts were drawn from the amplification of reference gene primers. The data were produced by immunoSEQ multiplex PCR, yet TCRdb's version contains in-frame clones alone and is incomplete. The D gene and trimming were derived from the DNA, and the V and J assignments and clone size from that table. Among about 480,000 clones listed, roughly 89% were seen once. Trimming removed 4 bases at V and 0 bases at J, with 17 bases between. In germline, CDR1 is SEHNR, CDR2 FQNEAQ (reference sequence). The CDR3 covers 17 residues. The specimen was peripheral blood. This clonotype was sampled from a woman aged 30 to 39 with acute or convalescent COVID-19. The J gene is TRBJ2-3, the V gene TRBV7-9; D might be TRBD2 (7 bases). The CDR3 here is CASSSHLRGLSTDTQYF. CDR3 coding DNA: TGTGCCAGCAGCTCCCATTTGCGGGGGCTTAGCACAGATACGCAGTATTTT.